The 27 T cell receptor beta chains reported below all come from one sample, sequenced in a study of blood T cell dynamics during melanoma immunotherapy. This sample's time point: pre-treatment baseline. Method: immunoSEQ multiplex PCR; TCRdb's copy keeps in-frame clones and lacks some. The data show thousands of clones, around four fifths seen once. The starting material was blood, obtained from a patient treated with checkpoint blockade. These receptor sequences come from a human donor with melanoma. Some clones in this sample may be carry-over from other donors' samples.

The chain joins TRBV6-1 to TRBJ2-1; 9 bases are a match to TRBD2. The CDR3 sequence is 14 residues long. Germline values: CDR1 MNHNS, CDR2 SASEGT. V was pared by 6 bases and J by 4 bases, with 4 bases of the junction left unmatched. CDR3: CASRRTSAYNEQFF. Here the CDR3 DNA reads TGTGCCAGCAGAAGGACTAGCGCGTACAATGAGCAGTTCTTC.

This clone showed up just a few times. This chain connects TRBV6-5 to TRBJ2-3; possible D gene TRBD1, 5 bases. Germline V gene lookup returns CDR1 MNHEY and CDR2 SVGAGI. This CDR3 is 14 amino acids long. The V end was cut by 6 bases, the J end by 5 bases, with 15 bases between. For the CDR3, the DNA is TGTGCCAGCAGAGACAGCCTCTCGGGAGATACGCAGTATTTT. Encoded protein: CASRDSLSGDTQYF.

The rearrangement links TRBV7-2 to TRBJ2-1; 10 bases are a match to TRBD2. The V gene's germline CDR1 is SGHTA and CDR2 FQGNSA. V was clipped by 8 bases and J by 7 bases; unmatched bases: 8. This CDR3 is built from 14 residues. The CDR3 sequence is CASGAGGQVNEQFF. The CDR3 region has the DNA TGTGCCAGCGGAGCGGGAGGGCAGGTGAATGAGCAGTTCTTC.

This chain uses TRBV19 with TRBJ1-5, with D possibly being TRBD1 (6 bases). V lost 2 bases and J 7 bases, leaving 12 bases between the germline ends. The length of the CDR3 is 14 residues. Germline V gene data show CDR1 as LNHDA and CDR2 as SQIVND (reference sequence). The CDR3 DNA reads as TGTGCCAGTAGTATAAGGGGGGAGGGGCAGCCCCAGCATTTT. Its protein product is CASSIRGEGQPQHF.

This clone was detected only a few times. This chain connects TRBV11-2 to TRBJ1-2, with D perhaps TRBD1 (5 bases). This CDR3 is 16 amino acids long. Trimming shortened V by 5 bases and J by 7 bases, and 23 bases separated the two germline ends. Looked up from germline, CDR1 is SGHAT and CDR2 is FQNNGV. CDR3 region: CASSLHPWTTGGGYTF. DNA for the CDR3: TGTGCCAGCAGCCTCCACCCCTGGACGACGGGGGGTGGCTACACCTTC.

The V and J genes are TRBV6-9 and TRBJ2-7, with 10 positions matching TRBD1. V lost 4 bases to trimming and J lost 5 bases; unmatched junction nucleotides: 8. The CDR3 extends over 15 amino acids. CDR1 and CDR2 (germline): MNHGY, SVAAGI. CDR3 sequence: CASSSRDRGNHEQYF. The DNA for the CDR3 is TGTGCCAGCAGTTCCCGGGACAGGGGTAATCACGAGCAGTACTTC.

The chain uses TRBV19 and TRBJ2-2; 7 positions agree with TRBD1. This CDR3 is built from 15 residues. The germline CDR1 and CDR2 sequences are LNHDA and SQIVND (reference sequence). The V and J ends lost 5 bases and 4 bases, in that order; junction bases with no gene match: 7. CDR3 in DNA: TGTGCCAGTAGTGACCGCAGGGGGACCACCGGGGAGCTGTTTTTT. This gives the protein CASSDRRGTTGELFF.

The chain employs TRBV7-8 and TRBJ2-3; TRBD2 aligns across 9 bases. The CDR3 is 14 amino acids. V lost 5 bases and J lost 6; bases outside the gene matches: 6. Germline CDR1 SGHVS, CDR2 FQNEAQ. The CDR3 DNA follows: TGTGCCAGCAGCCCCCGGACTAGCGCCGATACGCAGTATTTT. This sequence encodes CASSPRTSADTQYF.

The V gene is TRBV5-1, the J gene TRBJ2-1, with a weak D call TRBD1 (6 bases). Trimming pared 4 bases from V and 2 bases from J, leaving 13 bases between. CDR3 length equals 15 residues. The V gene's germline CDR1 is SGHRS and CDR2 YFSETQ. The CDR3 nucleotides are TGCGCCAGCAGCGTCTACAGGGACCCCTACAATGAGCAGTTCTTC. Residues: CASSVYRDPYNEQFF.

This clone was observed a few times. The chain recombines TRBV6-1 with TRBJ1-2, with a possible D match to TRBD1 (5 bases). The CDR3 loop spans 14 amino acids. Per the germline V gene, CDR1 is MNHNS and CDR2 is SASEGT. Trimming left V 5 bases short and J 1 base short, with 11 bases between. The CDR3 protein is CASSPRGDNYGYTF. The CDR3 nucleotides read TGTGCCAGCAGTCCTCGAGGGGATAACTATGGCTACACCTTC.

This clone was seen only a few times. The V gene is TRBV10-1, the J gene TRBJ1-5, with D possibly being TRBD1 (6 bases). Trimming shortened V by 7 bases and J by 2 bases, and 15 bases separated the two germline ends. The germline V gene encodes CDR1 WNHNN and CDR2 SYGVQD (reference sequence). The CDR3 is made up of 15 amino acids. CDR3 sequence reads: CASIGGQLCNQPQHF. CDR3 in DNA: TGCGCCAGCATTGGGGGACAACTGTGCAATCAGCCCCAGCATTTT.

The chain links TRBV28 to TRBJ1-5; no definite D call. Trimming removed 7 bases at V and 5 bases at J, with 9 bases between. The CDR3 is made up of 12 amino acids. The germline V gene encodes CDR1 MDHEN and CDR2 SYDVKM. CDR3 residues: CASTSSDQPQHF. The DNA of the CDR3 is TGTGCCAGCACGAGTTCGGATCAGCCCCAGCATTTT.

In DNA, the CDR3 is TGTGCCATCAGACGGGACAGGGGACCCCAGAGCACAGATACGCAGTATTTT. It codes for CAIRRDRGPQSTDTQYF. The genes are TRBV10-3 and TRBJ2-3, with 10 bases aligning to TRBD1. The trim removed 6 bases at V and 0 bases at J, leaving 9 bases unmatched. Germline V gives CDR1 ENHRY, CDR2 SYGVKD. The CDR3 extends over 17 amino acids.

The chain carries TRBV28 and TRBJ1-5, with D unresolved. Germline lookup yields CDR1 MDHEN and CDR2 SYDVKM. The CDR3 is 12 amino acids. The V gene lost 3 bases and the J gene lost 3 bases, with 3 bases spanning the gap. The CDR3: CASSLPNQPQHF. DNA for the CDR3: TGTGCCAGCAGTTTGCCCAATCAGCCCCAGCATTTT.

V is TRBV4-2 and J is TRBJ2-5; D remains ambiguous. V was cut by 0 bases and J by 5 bases, with 7 bases left in between. CDR1 is LGHNA and CDR2 is YNFKEQ in the germline V gene. This CDR3 has 13 amino acids. CDR3: CASSQDSTETQYF. DNA of the CDR3: TGTGCCAGCAGCCAAGATTCCACGGAGACCCAGTACTTC.

This chain connects TRBV11-3 to TRBJ2-7; D perhaps matches TRBD2 (6 bases). Germline loops: CDR1 SGHNT, CDR2 YENEEA. This CDR3 contains 14 residues. Deletions cut 3 bases from V and 6 bases from J, with 15 bases between. The CDR3 is CASSLVASVAEQYF. CDR3 nucleotide sequence: TGTGCCAGCAGCTTGGTGGCTAGCGTAGCCGAGCAGTACTTC.

The V call is TRBV27, the J call TRBJ2-7; 13 nucleotides agree with TRBD2. Germline CDR1 reads MNHEY; CDR2 reads SMNVEV (reference sequence). V trimming: 6 bases; J trimming: 3 bases; junction bases outside the gene matches: 2. This CDR3 comprises 14 residues. The CDR3 sequence is CASRRTSGGYEQYF. As DNA, the CDR3 is TGTGCCAGCAGGAGGACTAGCGGGGGCTACGAGCAGTACTTC.

J is TRBJ1-1 and V is TRBV7-2; D remains ambiguous. The CDR3 sequence is 15 residues long. CDR1 is SGHTA and CDR2 is FQGNSA in the germline V gene. The ends were cut back, 3 bases at V and 2 bases at J, with 13 bases in the middle. The CDR3 reads CASSLVAVINTEAFF. The CDR3 DNA sequence: TGTGCCAGCAGCTTGGTGGCGGTGATAAACACTGAAGCTTTCTTT.

V gene TRBV28 combines with J gene TRBJ2-1, with D perhaps TRBD2 (6 bases). The germline V and J ends were trimmed by 9 bases and 0 bases, with 12 bases remaining between them. CDR1 MDHEN and CDR2 SYDVKM come from the germline V gene. CDR3 size: 14 residues. As DNA, the CDR3 is TGTGCCAGTGCTAGCGTGAGCTCCTACAATGAGCAGTTCTTC. As protein: CASASVSSYNEQFF.

This chain joins TRBV11-2 and TRBJ2-7; 10 bases are a match to TRBD1. V lost 8 bases, J lost 6 bases, and 10 bases stayed unmatched. Germline V gene lookup returns CDR1 SGHAT and CDR2 FQNNGV. This CDR3 comprises 14 residues. CDR3 sequence (DNA): TGTGCCAGCCATGACAGGGGGCGATGGGGCGAGCAGTACTTC. It codes for CASHDRGRWGEQYF. The whole variable domain, remainder taken from reference TRBV11-2 and TRBJ2-7, is EAGVAQSPRYKIIEKRQSVAFWCNPISGHATLYWYQQILGQGPKLLIQFQNNGVVDDSQLPKDRFSAERLKGVDSTLKIQPAKLEDSAVYLCASHDRGRWGEQYFGPGTRLTVT.

The rearrangement joins TRBV15 to TRBJ2-7; D possibly corresponds to TRBD1 (6 bases). Germline CDR1 and CDR2: LNHNV and YYDKDF (reference sequence). V lost 0 bases and J lost 0, with 9 bases in between. The CDR3 covers 15 residues. The CDR3 DNA follows: TGTGCCACCAGCAGAGAACAGGGTGGCTCCTACGAGCAGTACTTC. Its protein is CATSREQGGSYEQYF.

The rearrangement uses TRBV7-7 and TRBJ2-2, with 10 bases lining up with TRBD2. V lost 5 bases to trimming and J lost 1 base; unmatched junction nucleotides: 4. Germline CDR1 and CDR2: SSHAT and FNYEAQ (reference sequence). The CDR3 is 16 amino acids. The CDR3, as DNA: TGTGCCAGCAGCGCCGGGACTAGCGTGAACACCGGGGAGCTGTTTTTT. This encodes CASSAGTSVNTGELFF.

The rearrangement links TRBV4-2 to TRBJ1-1, with D unclear. Looked up from germline, CDR1 is LGHNA and CDR2 is YNFKEQ. The CDR3 covers 14 residues. V was trimmed by 1 base and J by 3 bases, leaving 9 bases between them. The CDR3 DNA sequence: TGTGCCAGCAGCCAAGTCACGGGTCACACTGAAGCTTTCTTT. This gives the protein CASSQVTGHTEAFF.

The chain has TRBV30 and TRBJ2-7; 7 positions agree with TRBD1. V trimming: 6 bases; J trimming: 7 bases; junction bases outside the gene matches: 12. Germline assignment: CDR1 GTSNPN and CDR2 SVGIG (reference sequence). The length of the CDR3 is 13 residues. CDR3 coding DNA: TGTGCCTGTGACAGGGCCCTACGTGGGGAGCAGTACTTC. This gives the protein CACDRALRGEQYF.

The V and J genes are TRBV5-1 and TRBJ2-5; D gene uncertain. This CDR3 is 13 amino acids long. V shed 2 bases and J shed 2 bases, with 7 bases lying between them. CDR1 SGHRS and CDR2 YFSETQ come from the germline V gene. The CDR3 region is CASSLNFQETQYF. CDR3 nucleotides: TGCGCCAGCAGCTTAAACTTTCAAGAGACCCAGTACTTC.

This chain uses TRBV7-6 with TRBJ2-1; D might be TRBD1 (5 bases). Germline V gene sequence: CDR1 SGHVS, CDR2 FNYEAQ. The CDR3 totals 15 residues. The ends were cut back, 1 base at V and 0 bases at J, with 7 bases in the middle. The CDR3 spells CASSLGDSSYNEQFF. In DNA form, the CDR3 reads TGTGCCAGCAGCTTAGGCGACAGCTCCTACAATGAGCAGTTCTTC.

The rearrangement uses TRBV10-2 and TRBJ2-1; TRBD1 is a possible D gene (5 bases). Germline V gives CDR1 WSHSY, CDR2 SAAADI. This CDR3 contains 13 residues. V lost 6 bases and J 4 bases, leaving 10 bases between the germline ends. The CDR3 DNA reads as TGCGCCAGCAGCCCCGACAGATACAATGAGCAGTTCTTC. It yields the protein CASSPDRYNEQFF.